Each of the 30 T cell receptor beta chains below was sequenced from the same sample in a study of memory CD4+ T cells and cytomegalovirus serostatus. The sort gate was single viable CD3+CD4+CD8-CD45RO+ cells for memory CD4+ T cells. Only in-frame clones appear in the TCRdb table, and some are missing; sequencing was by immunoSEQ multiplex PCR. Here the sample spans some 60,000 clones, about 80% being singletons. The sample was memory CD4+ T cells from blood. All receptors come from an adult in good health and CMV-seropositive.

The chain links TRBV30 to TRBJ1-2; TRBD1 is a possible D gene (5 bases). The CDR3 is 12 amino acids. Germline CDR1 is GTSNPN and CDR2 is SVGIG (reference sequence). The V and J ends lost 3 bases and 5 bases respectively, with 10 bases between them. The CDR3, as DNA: TGTGCCTGGAGCCAGGGAGGGTATGGCTACACCTTC. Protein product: CAWSQGGYGYTF.

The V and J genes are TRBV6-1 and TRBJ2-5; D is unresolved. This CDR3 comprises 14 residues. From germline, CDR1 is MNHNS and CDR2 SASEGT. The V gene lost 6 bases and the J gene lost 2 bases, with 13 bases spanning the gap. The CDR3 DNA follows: TGTGCCAGCAGCCTCGTAGATTATCAAGAGACCCAGTACTTC. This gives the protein CASSLVDYQETQYF.

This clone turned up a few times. CDR3 in amino acids: CASGRQGSSYEQYF. DNA for the CDR3: TGTGCCAGCGGAAGACAGGGGAGCTCCTACGAGCAGTACTTC. The genes are TRBV11-2 and TRBJ2-7; 8 bases are shared with TRBD1. Germline-derived CDR1 and CDR2 are SGHAT and FQNNGV. CDR3 length: 14 residues. V lost 8 bases, J lost 0 bases, and 6 bases stayed unmatched.

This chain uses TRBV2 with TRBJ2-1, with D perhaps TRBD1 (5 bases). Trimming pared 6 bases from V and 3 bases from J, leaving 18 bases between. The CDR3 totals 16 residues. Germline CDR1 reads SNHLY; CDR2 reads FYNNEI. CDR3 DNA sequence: TGTGCCAGCAGCCCTACGAAAGGGGTATTCTACAATGAGCAGTTCTTC. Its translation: CASSPTKGVFYNEQFF.

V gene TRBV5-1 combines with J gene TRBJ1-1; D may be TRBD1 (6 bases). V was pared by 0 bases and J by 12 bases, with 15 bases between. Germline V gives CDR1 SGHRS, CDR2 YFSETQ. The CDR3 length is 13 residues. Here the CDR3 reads CASSLDVQGRTFF. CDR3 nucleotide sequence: TGCGCCAGCAGCTTGGATGTTCAGGGGAGGACTTTCTTT.

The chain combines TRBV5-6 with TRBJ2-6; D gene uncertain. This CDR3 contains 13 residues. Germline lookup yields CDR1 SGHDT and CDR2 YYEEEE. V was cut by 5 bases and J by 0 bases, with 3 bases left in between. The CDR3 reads CASRHSGANVLTF. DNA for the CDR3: TGTGCCAGCAGACACTCTGGGGCCAACGTCCTGACTTTC.

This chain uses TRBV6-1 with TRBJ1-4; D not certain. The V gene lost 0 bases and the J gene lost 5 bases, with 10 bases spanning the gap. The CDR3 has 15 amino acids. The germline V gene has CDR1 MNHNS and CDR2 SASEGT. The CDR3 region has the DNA TGTGCCAGCAGTGAAGCGCCGGGGTTAAATGAAAAACTGTTTTTT. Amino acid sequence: CASSEAPGLNEKLFF.

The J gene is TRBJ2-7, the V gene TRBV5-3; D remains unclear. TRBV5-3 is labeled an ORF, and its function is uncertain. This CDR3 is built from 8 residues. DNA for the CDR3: TGTCCCATGCGCGAGCAGTACTTC. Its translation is CPMREQYF.

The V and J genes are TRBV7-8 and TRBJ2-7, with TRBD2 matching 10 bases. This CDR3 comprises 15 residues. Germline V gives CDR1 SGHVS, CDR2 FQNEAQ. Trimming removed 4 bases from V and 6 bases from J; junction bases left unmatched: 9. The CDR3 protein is CASSSTSGTGREQYV. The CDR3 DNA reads TGTGCCAGCAGCTCCACTAGCGGGACCGGCCGCGAGCAGTACGTC.

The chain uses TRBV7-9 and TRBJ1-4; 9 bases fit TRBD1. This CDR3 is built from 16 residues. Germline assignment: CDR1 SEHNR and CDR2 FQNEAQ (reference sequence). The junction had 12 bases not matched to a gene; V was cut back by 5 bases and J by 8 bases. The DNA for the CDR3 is TGTGCCAGCAGCCAAAGCCAACAGGGGGCAGGCGAAAAACTGTTTTTT. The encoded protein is CASSQSQQGAGEKLFF.

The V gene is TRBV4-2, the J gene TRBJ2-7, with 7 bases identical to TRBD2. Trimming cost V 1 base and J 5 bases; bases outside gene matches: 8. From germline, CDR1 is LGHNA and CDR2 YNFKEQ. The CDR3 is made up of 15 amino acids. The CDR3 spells CASSQAARENHEQYF. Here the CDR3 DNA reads TGTGCCAGCAGCCAAGCGGCGCGGGAGAACCACGAGCAGTACTTC.

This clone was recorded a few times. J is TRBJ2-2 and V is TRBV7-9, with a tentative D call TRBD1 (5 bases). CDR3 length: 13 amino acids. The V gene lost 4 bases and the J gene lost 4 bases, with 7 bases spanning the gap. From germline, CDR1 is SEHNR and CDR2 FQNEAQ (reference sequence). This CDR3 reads CASSSQVTGELFF. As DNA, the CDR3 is TGTGCCAGCAGCTCACAGGTCACCGGGGAGCTGTTTTTT.

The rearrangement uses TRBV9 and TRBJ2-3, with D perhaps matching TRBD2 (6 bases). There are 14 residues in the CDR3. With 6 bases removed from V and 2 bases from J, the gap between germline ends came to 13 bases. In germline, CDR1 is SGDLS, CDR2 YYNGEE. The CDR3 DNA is TGTGCCAGCACCCGGGGGAGCCCCACAGATACGCAGTATTTT. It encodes CASTRGSPTDTQYF. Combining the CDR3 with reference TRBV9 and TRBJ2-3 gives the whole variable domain DSGVTQTPKHLITATGQRVTLRCSPRSGDLSVYWYQQSLDQGLQFLIQYYNGEERAKGNILERFSAQQFPDLHSELNLSSLELGDSALYFCASTRGSPTDTQYFGPGTRLTVL.

CDR3: CATSRASSGDTQYF. DNA for the CDR3: TGTGCCACCAGCAGAGCCTCCTCGGGGGATACGCAGTATTTT. The chain has TRBV15 and TRBJ2-3; maybe TRBD2 (5 bases). Trimming removed 1 base at V and 6 bases at J, with 11 bases between. CDR3 size: 14 residues. Germline CDR1 reads LNHNV; CDR2 reads YYDKDF (reference sequence).

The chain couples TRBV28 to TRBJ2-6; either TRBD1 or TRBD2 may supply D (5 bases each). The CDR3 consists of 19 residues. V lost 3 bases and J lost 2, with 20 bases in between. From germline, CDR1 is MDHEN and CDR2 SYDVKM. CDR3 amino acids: CASSFPPGRARPGANVLTF. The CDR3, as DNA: TGTGCCAGCAGTTTCCCTCCGGGGCGGGCCCGGCCTGGGGCCAACGTCCTGACTTTC.

CDR3 nucleotides: TGCAGTGCTAGTGGGGGAGATACGCAGTATTTT. It yields the protein CSASGGDTQYF. The J gene is TRBJ2-3, the V gene TRBV20-1, with D perhaps given as TRBD1 or TRBD2 (5 bases each). V lost 3 bases, J lost 5 bases, and 6 bases lay in between. The CDR3 spans 11 residues. Germline CDR1 is DFQATT and CDR2 is SNEGSKA (reference sequence).

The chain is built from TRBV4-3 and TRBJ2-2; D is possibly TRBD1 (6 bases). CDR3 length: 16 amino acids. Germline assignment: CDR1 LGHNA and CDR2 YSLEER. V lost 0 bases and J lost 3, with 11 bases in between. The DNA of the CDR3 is TGCGCCAGCAGCCAAGAGTCGCAGGGGCACACCGGGGAGCTGTTTTTT. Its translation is CASSQESQGHTGELFF.

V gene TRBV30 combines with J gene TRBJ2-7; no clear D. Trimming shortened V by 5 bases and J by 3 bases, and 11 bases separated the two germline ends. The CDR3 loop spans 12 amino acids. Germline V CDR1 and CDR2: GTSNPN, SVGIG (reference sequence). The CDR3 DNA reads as TGTGCCTGGGATCCCCCAGACTACGAGCAGTACGTC. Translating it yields CAWDPPDYEQYV.

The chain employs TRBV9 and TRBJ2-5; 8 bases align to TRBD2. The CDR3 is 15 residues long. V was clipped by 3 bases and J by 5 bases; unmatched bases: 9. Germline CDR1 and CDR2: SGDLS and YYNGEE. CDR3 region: CASSETGGPWETQYF. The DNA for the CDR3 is TGTGCCAGCAGCGAGACGGGAGGGCCTTGGGAGACCCAGTACTTC.

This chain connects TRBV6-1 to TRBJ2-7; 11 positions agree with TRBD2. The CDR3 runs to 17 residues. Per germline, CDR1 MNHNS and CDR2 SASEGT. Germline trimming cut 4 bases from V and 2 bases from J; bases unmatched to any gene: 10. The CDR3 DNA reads TGTGCCAGCAGTGCGAATGTAGCGGGAGGGAACCCCTACGAGCAGTACTTC. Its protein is CASSANVAGGNPYEQYF.

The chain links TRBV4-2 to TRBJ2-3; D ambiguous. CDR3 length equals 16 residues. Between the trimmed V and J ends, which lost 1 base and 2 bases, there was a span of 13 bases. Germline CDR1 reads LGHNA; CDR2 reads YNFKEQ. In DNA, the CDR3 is TGTGCCAGCAGCCAAGCCCGCCTCGGATCCACAGATACGCAGTATTTT. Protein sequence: CASSQARLGSTDTQYF.

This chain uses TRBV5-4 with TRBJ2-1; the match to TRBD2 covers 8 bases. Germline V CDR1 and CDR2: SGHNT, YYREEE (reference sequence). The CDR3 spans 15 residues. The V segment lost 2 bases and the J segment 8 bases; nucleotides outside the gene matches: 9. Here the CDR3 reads CASSLPLSGSYEQFF. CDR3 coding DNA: TGTGCCAGCAGCTTACCCCTGAGCGGGAGCTATGAGCAGTTCTTC.

The CDR3 coding sequence is TGCGCCAGCAGCTTGGGGGGAATTGATGGTGGCTACACCTTC. This encodes CASSLGGIDGGYTF. The chain has TRBV5-1 and TRBJ1-2; D is unresolved. The V and J ends lost 0 bases and 7 bases respectively, with 13 bases between them. Germline loops: CDR1 SGHRS, CDR2 YFSETQ. The CDR3 spans 14 residues.

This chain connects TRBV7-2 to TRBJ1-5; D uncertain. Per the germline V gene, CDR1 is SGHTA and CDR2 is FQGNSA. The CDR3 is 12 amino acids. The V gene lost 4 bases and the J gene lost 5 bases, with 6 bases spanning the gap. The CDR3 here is CASSSPHQPQHF. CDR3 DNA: TGTGCCAGCAGCTCCCCCCATCAGCCCCAGCATTTT.

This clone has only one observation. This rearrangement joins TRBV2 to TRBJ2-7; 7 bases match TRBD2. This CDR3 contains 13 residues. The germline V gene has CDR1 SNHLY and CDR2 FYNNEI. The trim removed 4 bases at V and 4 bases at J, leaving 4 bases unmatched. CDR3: CASSGGRGYEQYV. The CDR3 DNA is TGTGCCAGCAGTGGCGGGAGAGGGTACGAGCAGTACGTC.

The CDR3 reads CASSLEGQGGTEAFF. The CDR3 DNA follows: TGCGCCAGCAGCTTGGAGGGACAGGGGGGAACTGAAGCTTTCTTT. The chain joins TRBV5-1 to TRBJ1-1, with TRBD1 identical over 11 bases. The CDR3 totals 15 residues. CDR1 and CDR2 from the germline V gene are SGHRS and YFSETQ. V trimming: 0 bases; J trimming: 5 bases; junction bases outside the gene matches: 3. The full variable domain, rest sourced from reference TRBV5-1 and TRBJ1-1, is KAGVTQTPRYLIKTRGQQVTLSCSPISGHRSVSWYQQTPGQGLQFLFEYFSETQRNKGNFPGRFSGRQFSNSRSEMNVSTLELGDSALYLCASSLEGQGGTEAFFGQGTRLTVV.

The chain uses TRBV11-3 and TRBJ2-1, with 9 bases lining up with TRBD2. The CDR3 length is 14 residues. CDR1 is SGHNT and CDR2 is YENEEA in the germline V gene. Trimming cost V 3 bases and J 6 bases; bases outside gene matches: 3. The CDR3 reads CASSFGLASNEQFF. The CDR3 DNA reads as TGTGCCAGCAGCTTTGGACTAGCGTCCAATGAGCAGTTCTTC.

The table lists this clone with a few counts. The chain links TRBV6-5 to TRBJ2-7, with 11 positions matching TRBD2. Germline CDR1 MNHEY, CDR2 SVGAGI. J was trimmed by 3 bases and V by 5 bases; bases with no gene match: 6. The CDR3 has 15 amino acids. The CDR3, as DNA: TGTGCCAGCAGTAGTAGCGGGAGGGGGGTCTACGAGCAGTACTTC. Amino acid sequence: CASSSSGRGVYEQYF.

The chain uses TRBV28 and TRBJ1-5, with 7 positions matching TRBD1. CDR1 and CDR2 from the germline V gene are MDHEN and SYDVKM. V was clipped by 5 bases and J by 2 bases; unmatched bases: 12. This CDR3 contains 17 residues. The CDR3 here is CASSLPVGGEGNQPQHF. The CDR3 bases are TGTGCCAGCAGTCTCCCCGTAGGGGGCGAGGGCAATCAGCCCCAGCATTTT.

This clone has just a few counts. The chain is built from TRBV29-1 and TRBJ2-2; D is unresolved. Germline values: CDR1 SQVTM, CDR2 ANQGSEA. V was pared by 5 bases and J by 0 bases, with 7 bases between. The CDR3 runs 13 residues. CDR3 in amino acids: CSVSTANTGELFF. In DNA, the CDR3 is TGCAGCGTTTCCACCGCGAACACCGGGGAGCTGTTTTTT.